This TCR beta chain was retrieved from a study of shared clonotypes between healthy human individuals. A note on this clone: What it binds is unknown.

The V end was cut by 0 bases, the J end by 3 bases, with 12 bases between. Germline CDR1 KGHSH, CDR2 LQKENI. This CDR3 has 15 residues. Study observations and caveats: Large depth notwithstanding, sorted-subset sequencing proved incomplete by rarefaction.

Clones were read by immunoSEQ multiplex PCR, and TCRdb kept only the in-frame ones, dropping some. The repertoire consists of nearly 750,000 clones, with 72% occurring once and the leading ten covering over 1.5%. The chain joins TRBV18 to TRBJ2-7, with D tentatively TRBD1 (6 bases). The sample taken for sequencing was memory CD4+ T cells sorted from blood. The subset denotes: CD45RA-negative fraction. The receptor's source is a woman aged 25 to 45 in good health. CDR3 sequence: CASSPPAGEIYEQYF. The DNA of the CDR3 is TGTGCCAGCTCACCACCGGCAGGGGAGATCTACGAGCAGTACTTC.